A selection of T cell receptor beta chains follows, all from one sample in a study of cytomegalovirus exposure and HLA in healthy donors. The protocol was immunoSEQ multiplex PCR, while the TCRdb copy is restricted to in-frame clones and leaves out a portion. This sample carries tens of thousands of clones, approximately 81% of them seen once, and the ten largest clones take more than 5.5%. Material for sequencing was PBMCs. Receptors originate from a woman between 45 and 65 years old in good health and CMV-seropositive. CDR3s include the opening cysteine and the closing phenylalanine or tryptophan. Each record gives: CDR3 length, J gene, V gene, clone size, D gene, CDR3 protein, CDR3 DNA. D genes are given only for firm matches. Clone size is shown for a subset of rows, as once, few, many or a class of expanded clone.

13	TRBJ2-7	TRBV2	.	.	CASNEDGSGEQYF	TGTGCCAGCAATGAAGACGGATCGGGCGAGCAGTACTTC
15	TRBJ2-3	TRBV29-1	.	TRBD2	CSASPAGGGTDTQYF	TGCAGCGCCTCCCCTGCGGGAGGAGGCACAGATACGCAGTATTTT
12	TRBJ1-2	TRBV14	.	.	CASSQVGDGYTF	TGTGCCAGCAGCCAAGTGGGCGATGGCTACACCTTC
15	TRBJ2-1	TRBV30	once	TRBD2	CAGGREGPIDNEQFF	TGTGCCGGCGGGCGGGAGGGCCCCATCGACAATGAGCAGTTCTTC
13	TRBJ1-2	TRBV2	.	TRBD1	CASSEGQDYGYTF	TGTGCCAGCAGTGAGGGACAGGACTATGGCTACACCTTC
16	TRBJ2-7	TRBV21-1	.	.	CASSKRGLNRVYEQYF	TGTGCCAGCAGCAAACGAGGGCTCAACAGAGTGTACGAGCAGTACTTC
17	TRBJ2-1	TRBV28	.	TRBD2	CASSLFPSGSRYNEQFF	TGTGCCAGCAGTTTATTCCCTAGCGGGAGTCGGTACAATGAGCAGTTCTTC
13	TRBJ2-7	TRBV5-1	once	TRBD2	CASREAGDYEQYF	TGCGCCAGCAGGGAAGCGGGGGACTACGAGCAGTACTTC
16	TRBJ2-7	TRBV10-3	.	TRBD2	CAISSPRLAGGYEQYF	TGTGCCATCAGTAGTCCGCGACTAGCGGGAGGGTACGAGCAGTACTTC
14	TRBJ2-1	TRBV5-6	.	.	CASSRQGGNNEQFF	TGTGCCAGCAGCCGACAGGGAGGCAACAATGAGCAGTTCTTC
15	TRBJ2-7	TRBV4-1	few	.	CASSQEPGVRSEQYF	TGCGCCAGCAGCCAAGAACCCGGGGTAAGGAGCGAGCAGTACTTC
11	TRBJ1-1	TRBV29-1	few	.	CSAGLATEAFF	TGCAGCGCCGGACTGGCAACTGAAGCTTTCTTT
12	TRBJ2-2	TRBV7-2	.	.	CASSLEIGELFF	TGTGCCAGCAGCTTAGAAATAGGGGAGCTGTTTTTT
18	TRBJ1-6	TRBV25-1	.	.	CASSGIDSTGSYNSPLHF	TGTGCCAGCAGTGGGATAGACTCCACGGGCTCCTATAATTCACCCCTCCACTTT
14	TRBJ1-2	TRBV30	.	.	CASSRGSGPYGYTF	TGTGCCTCGTCCAGGGGATCTGGGCCATATGGCTACACCTTC
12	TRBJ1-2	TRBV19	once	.	CASNFRGNGYTF	TGTGCCAGTAACTTCAGGGGCAATGGCTACACCTTC
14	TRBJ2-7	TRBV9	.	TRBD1	CASSYLEDREKQYF	TGTGCCAGCTCCTACCTAGAGGACAGGGAAAAGCAGTACTTC
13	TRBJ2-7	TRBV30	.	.	CAWSGLTYYEQYF	TGTGCCTGGAGTGGCTTGACATACTACGAGCAGTACTTC
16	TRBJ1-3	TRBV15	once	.	CATSRGTRSSGNTIYF	TGTGCCACCAGCAGAGGAACGAGGTCCTCTGGAAACACCATATATTTT
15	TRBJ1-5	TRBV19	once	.	CASKKDSYSNQPQHF	TGTGCCAGTAAAAAGGACAGCTATAGCAATCAGCCCCAGCATTTT
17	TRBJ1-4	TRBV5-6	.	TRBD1	CASSLLKDRVGHEKLFF	TGTGCCAGCAGCCTGTTAAAAGACAGGGTAGGGCACGAAAAACTGTTTTTT
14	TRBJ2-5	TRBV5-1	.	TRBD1	CASALDRVQETQYF	TGCGCCAGCGCCCTGGACAGGGTCCAAGAGACCCAGTACTTC
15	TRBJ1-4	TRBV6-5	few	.	CASSYMEGTNEKLFF	TGTGCCAGCAGTTACATGGAGGGGACTAATGAAAAACTGTTTTTT
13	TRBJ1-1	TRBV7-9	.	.	CASSSGQLTEAFF	TGTGCCAGCAGCTCCGGACAGCTCACTGAAGCTTTCTTT
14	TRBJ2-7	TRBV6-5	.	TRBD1	CASSEGTGTYEQYF	TGTGCCAGCAGTGAGGGGACAGGGACCTACGAGCAGTACTTC
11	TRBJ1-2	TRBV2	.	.	CASSQAYGYTF	TGTGCCAGCTCGCAGGCCTATGGCTACACCTTC
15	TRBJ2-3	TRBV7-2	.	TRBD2	CASSFASGRIDTQYF	TGTGCCAGCAGCTTCGCTAGCGGGAGGATAGATACGCAGTATTTT
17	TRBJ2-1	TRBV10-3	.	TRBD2	CAISESPAGTSYNEQFF	TGTGCCATCAGTGAGTCTCCAGCGGGAACCTCCTACAATGAGCAGTTCTTC
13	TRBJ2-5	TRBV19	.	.	CASSVGPQETQYF	TGTGCCAGTAGTGTGGGCCCTCAAGAGACCCAGTACTTC
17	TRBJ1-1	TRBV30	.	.	CAWSGGRVGEMSTEAFF	TGTGCCTGGAGCGGGGGGAGGGTCGGGGAAATGAGCACTGAAGCTTTCTTT
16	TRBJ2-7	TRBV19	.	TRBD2	CASAVTSGTFSYEQYF	TGTGCCAGTGCCGTGACTAGCGGGACATTTTCCTACGAGCAGTACTTC
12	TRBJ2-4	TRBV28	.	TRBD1	CAGGTGKNIQYF	TGTGCCGGGGGGACAGGGAAAAACATTCAGTACTTC
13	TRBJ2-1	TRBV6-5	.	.	CASSQGHAGEQFF	TGTGCCAGCAGTCAGGGACACGCGGGTGAGCAGTTCTTC
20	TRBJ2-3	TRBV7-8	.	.	CASSLPRPGPPGVLTDTQYF	TGTGCCAGCAGCCTCCCTCGCCCGGGGCCTCCAGGGGTTCTAACAGATACGCAGTATTTT
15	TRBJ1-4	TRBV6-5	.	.	CASSYGGATNEKLFF	TGTGCCAGCAGTTACGGCGGTGCAACTAATGAAAAACTGTTTTTT
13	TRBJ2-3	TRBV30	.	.	CAWSSGSTDTQYF	TGTGCCTGGAGTTCCGGGAGCACAGATACGCAGTATTTT
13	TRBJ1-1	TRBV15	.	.	CATSRDFGGEAFF	TGTGCCACCAGCAGAGATTTCGGCGGAGAAGCTTTCTTT
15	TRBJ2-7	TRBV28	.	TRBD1	CASSSGTAGSYEQYF	TGTGCCAGCAGTTCCGGGACAGCCGGCTCCTACGAGCAGTACTTC
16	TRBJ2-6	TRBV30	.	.	CAWSPRPDSGANVLTF	TGTGCCTGGAGTCCGCGGCCTGACTCTGGGGCCAACGTCCTGACTTTC
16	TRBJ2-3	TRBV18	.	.	CASSPKDRLNTDTQYF	TGTGCCAGCTCACCAAAAGACAGGCTAAACACAGATACGCAGTATTTT
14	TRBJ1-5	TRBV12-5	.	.	CASAREVGNQPQHF	TGTGCTAGTGCTAGGGAGGTAGGCAATCAGCCCCAGCATTTT